The present TCR beta chain was sequenced within a study of OX40 agonist ivuxolimab in advanced cancers. Across the study: Participants averaged 60 years of age (range about 23 to 80) and were approximately 81% male. Study-wide points: The 0.1-3.0 mg/kg partial responders had among the lowest clonal expansion. The expanded peripheral T cells' antigen specificity was not determined.

The germline V gene has CDR1 MDHEN and CDR2 SYDVKM. V was pared by 3 bases and J by 1 base, with 6 bases between. The CDR3 totals 13 residues. About this clone: Antigen specificity is unknown.

Sequenced by immunoSEQ multiplex PCR; TCRdb stores in-frame clones only, minus some. The table lists more than 80,000 clones, just under 95% of them singletons, with about 0.24% in the top ten. Blood got drawn at baseline, again on cycle 4 day 1, and then on cycle 7 day 1. This chain uses TRBV28 with TRBJ1-2; D is unresolved. This clonotype was obtained from an adult with an advanced solid tumor such as melanoma, head and neck, liver or kidney cancer. Here the sequenced sample was CD4+ or CD8+ T cells sorted from blood, taken in a trial of the OX40 agonist ivuxolimab. This CDR3 reads CASSFDGNYGYTF. In DNA form, the CDR3 reads TGTGCCAGCAGTTTTGACGGTAACTATGGCTACACCTTC.